These 27 T cell receptor beta chains were all obtained from the same sample, sequenced in a study of T-cell memory formation after mild COVID-19. Each CDR3 protein is one row after TCRdb ran MiXCR on the 5' RACE reads. Among 120,000 or so distinct CDR3 sequences listed, about 5.9% were seen once. The sequenced material came from PBMCs or a T cell subset sorted from them (not recorded which). The receptors derive from an adult woman who had mild COVID-19 (a few samples of this study predate the infection). Cell type and time point are not known.

This clonotype showed up many times. The gene calls are TRBV7-2 and TRBJ2-2; TRBD2 agrees at 11 bases. Germline V gene sequence: CDR1 SGHTA, CDR2 FQGNSA. This CDR3 contains 17 residues. The junction had 5 bases not matched to a gene; V was cut back by 5 bases and J by 0 bases. The CDR3, as DNA: TGTGCCAGCAGCCGACTAGCGGGATCGTCGAACACCGGGGAGCTGTTTTTT. It codes for CASSRLAGSSNTGELFF. The full variable domain, completed using reference TRBV7-2 and TRBJ2-2, is GAGVSQSPSNKVTEKGKDVELRCDPISGHTALYWYRQSLGQGLEFLIYFQGNSAPDKSGLPSDRFSAERTGGSVSTLTIQRTQQEDSAVYLCASSRLAGSSNTGELFFGEGSRLTVL.

This clonotype was counted between two and nine times. The chain recombines TRBV11-3 with TRBJ2-5; TRBD1 might be the D (6 bases). CDR1 and CDR2 (germline): SGHNT, YENEEA. The CDR3 is 15 residues long. The V end was cut by 1 base, the J end by 3 bases, with 12 bases between. The CDR3 loop is CASSLGTVREETQYF. CDR3 in DNA: TGTGCCAGCAGCTTAGGGACAGTAAGGGAAGAGACCCAGTACTTC. The full variable domain, in which reference TRBV11-3 and TRBJ2-5 provide the parts outside the CDR3, is EAGVVQSPRYKIIEKKQPVAFWCNPISGHNTLYWYLQNLGQGPELLIRYENEEAVDDSQLPKDRFSAERLKGVDSTLKIQPAELGDSAVYLCASSLGTVREETQYFGPGTRLLVL.

This clonotype was seen many times. CDR3 in DNA: TGTGCCAGCAGCATCGGGGGGACCACCGGGGAGCTGTTTTTT. Translated: CASSIGGTTGELFF. The chain recombines TRBV11-2 with TRBJ2-2, with 7 bases matching TRBD2. Looked up from germline, CDR1 is SGHAT and CDR2 is FQNNGV. Trimming cost V 5 bases and J 4 bases; bases outside gene matches: 4. The CDR3 covers 14 residues. Filled out from reference TRBV11-2 and TRBJ2-2, the complete variable domain reads EAGVAQSPRYKIIEKRQSVAFWCNPISGHATLYWYQQILGQGPKLLIQFQNNGVVDDSQLPKDRFSAERLKGVDSTLKIQPAKLEDSAVYLCASSIGGTTGELFFGEGSRLTVL.

This clonotype was counted at least ten times. This chain uses TRBV7-3 with TRBJ2-1; D is unclear. The CDR3 contains 13 residues. Trimming stripped 1 base from V and 5 bases from J, with 6 bases between. The germline gives CDR1 SGHTA, CDR2 FQGTGA. The CDR3 spells CASSLNSHNEQFF. CDR3 sequence (DNA): TGTGCCAGCAGCTTAAACAGTCACAATGAGCAGTTCTTC. Drawing the rest from reference TRBV7-3 and TRBJ2-1, the complete variable domain is GAGVSQTPSNKVTEKGKYVELRCDPISGHTALYWYRQSLGQGPEFLIYFQGTGAADDSGLPNDRFFAVRPEGSVSTLKIQRTERGDSAVYLCASSLNSHNEQFFGPGTRLTVL.

This clonotype appeared many times. This chain joins TRBV7-8 and TRBJ1-2; D is possibly TRBD1 (5 bases). This CDR3 spans 16 amino acids. The germline CDR1 and CDR2 sequences are SGHVS and FQNEAQ. Trimming removed 1 base from V and 2 bases from J, with 14 bases in between. In DNA, the CDR3 is TGTGCCAGCAGCTTAGTCGTCGGGGCCACGAACTATGGCTACACCTTC. Translation gives CASSLVVGATNYGYTF.

This clonotype was observed a handful of times. This chain links TRBV6-5 with TRBJ2-2; 7 bases agree with TRBD2. Unmatched junction bases numbered 9, after V lost 5 bases and J lost 0 bases. Germline loops: CDR1 MNHEY, CDR2 SVGAGI. The CDR3 is 17 amino acids. CDR3 in amino acids: CASSRLAAPSNTGELFF. In DNA form, the CDR3 reads TGTGCCAGCAGTCGTCTAGCGGCCCCCTCGAACACCGGGGAGCTGTTTTTT.

This clonotype showed up many times. V is TRBV9 and J is TRBJ2-1; 15 bases agree with TRBD2. The CDR3 loop spans 18 amino acids. Germline V gene sequence: CDR1 SGDLS, CDR2 YYNGEE. The junction had 10 bases not matched to a gene; V was cut back by 3 bases and J by 6 bases. The CDR3 nucleotides are TGTGCCAGCAGCGCTTGGCCCAGGACTAGCGGGAGGGCCAATGAGCAGTTCTTC. As protein: CASSAWPRTSGRANEQFF. Full variable domain (outside the CDR3, taken from reference TRBV9 and TRBJ2-1): DSGVTQTPKHLITATGQRVTLRCSPRSGDLSVYWYQQSLDQGLQFLIQYYNGEERAKGNILERFSAQQFPDLHSELNLSSLELGDSALYFCASSAWPRTSGRANEQFFGPGTRLTVL.

This clonotype was counted at least ten times. This chain joins TRBV18 and TRBJ2-1; 8 bases are a match to TRBD1. CDR1 is KGHSH and CDR2 is LQKENI in the germline V gene. The CDR3 runs to 14 residues. With V trimmed by 6 bases and J by 7 bases, 8 bases remained unmatched. The CDR3 bases are TGTGCCAGCTCCAGGACAGGGATGAGTAATGAGCAGTTCTTC. Translated: CASSRTGMSNEQFF. Drawing the rest from reference TRBV18 and TRBJ2-1, the complete variable domain is NAGVMQNPRHLVRRRGQEARLRCSPMKGHSHVYWYRQLPEEGLKFMVYLQKENIIDESGMPKERFSAEFPKEGPSILRIQQVVRGDSAAYFCASSRTGMSNEQFFGPGTRLTVL.

This clonotype was counted between two and nine times. The chain uses TRBV24-1 and TRBJ2-3, with D maybe TRBD1 (6 bases). The CDR3 length is 20 residues. Trimming cost V 4 bases and J 1 base, with 26 bases left between them. Germline V gives CDR1 KGHDR, CDR2 SFDVKD. The CDR3 loop is CATSERTPRGHYMGTDTQYF. The CDR3 nucleotides read TGTGCCACCAGTGAACGCACCCCCAGGGGTCACTACATGGGCACAGATACGCAGTATTTT.

The DNA of the CDR3 is TGTGCCAGCCAGACACTAGCGGGAATCCGGAACATTCAGTACTTC. It specifies CASQTLAGIRNIQYF. The genes are TRBV2 and TRBJ2-4; 10 nucleotides line up with TRBD2. The CDR3 totals 15 residues. Per the germline V gene, CDR1 is SNHLY and CDR2 is FYNNEI. J was trimmed by 7 bases and V by 8 bases; bases with no gene match: 11. Looking up the rest from reference TRBV2 and TRBJ2-4 gives the full variable domain: EPEVTQTPSHQVTQMGQEVILRCVPISNHLYFYWYRQILGQKVEFLVSFYNNEISEKSEIFDDQFSVERPDGSNFTLKIRSTKLEDSAMYFCASQTLAGIRNIQYFGAGTRLSVL.

The chain carries TRBV30 and TRBJ1-1; D not resolved. Trimming removed 2 bases from V and 11 bases from J, with 15 bases in between. Germline V gives CDR1 GTSNPN, CDR2 SVGIG (reference sequence). The CDR3 runs to 12 residues. The CDR3 DNA reads as TGTGCCTGGAGTATCGCGAGCCGGACGGCTTTCTTT. Translating it yields CAWSIASRTAFF.

This clonotype has at least ten counts. The chain couples TRBV7-6 to TRBJ2-7; a weak D match, TRBD1 (6 bases). The ends were cut back, 3 bases at V and 6 bases at J, with 18 bases in the middle. The CDR3 is made up of 15 amino acids. The germline V gene has CDR1 SGHVS and CDR2 FNYEAQ. The CDR3 nucleotides are TGTGCCAGCAGCTTGTCGACGGACAGTACCTCCGAGCAGTACTTC. Encoded protein: CASSLSTDSTSEQYF.

J is TRBJ2-5 and V is TRBV27, with D possibly TRBD1 on 6 matching bases. Germline CDR1 is MNHEY and CDR2 is SMNVEV (reference sequence). V gave up 2 bases and J gave up 5 bases, with 15 bases separating them. CDR3 length: 15 amino acids. Written as DNA, the CDR3 is TGTGCCAGCAGTTTAACCGCCGTGAGGGGGGAGACCCAGTACTTC. Protein product: CASSLTAVRGETQYF.

The J gene is TRBJ1-3, the V gene TRBV7-9; D not certain. V lost 5 bases and J 2 bases, leaving 13 bases between the germline ends. The germline CDR1 and CDR2 sequences are SEHNR and FQNEAQ (reference sequence). There are 15 residues in the CDR3. The CDR3 nucleotides are TGTGCCAGCAGCAACCGGACTGAGACTGGAAACACCATATATTTT. Its protein is CASSNRTETGNTIYF.

A few counts support this clonotype. The chain recombines TRBV15 with TRBJ1-2, with 10 bases fitting TRBD1. CDR3 length equals 14 residues. Germline loops: CDR1 LNHNV, CDR2 YYDKDF (reference sequence). Trimming cost V 4 bases and J 5 bases; bases outside gene matches: 4. This CDR3 is CATSKGQGFYGYTF. DNA for the CDR3: TGTGCCACCAGCAAGGGACAGGGGTTTTATGGCTACACCTTC.

This clonotype showed up many times. This chain connects TRBV6-4 to TRBJ2-2; D gene unclear. The germline gives CDR1 MRHNA, CDR2 SNTAGT. The germline V and J ends were trimmed by 5 bases and 1 base, with 8 bases remaining between them. This CDR3 contains 14 residues. The CDR3 here is CASSRSRNTGELFF. CDR3 DNA sequence: TGTGCCAGCAGTAGGAGCAGGAACACCGGGGAGCTGTTTTTT.

The chain recombines TRBV20-1 with TRBJ1-5; 7 bases line up with TRBD1. V gave up 6 bases and J gave up 4 bases; unmatched junction bases: 12. The CDR3 is 15 residues long. Germline values: CDR1 DFQATT, CDR2 SNEGSKA (reference sequence). CDR3 bases: TGCAGTGCCCAGGTAGAGGGGGCAAGTAATCAGCCCCAGCATTTT. Its protein is CSAQVEGASNQPQHF.

This clonotype was found many times. This sequence joins TRBV4-3 and TRBJ2-7, with a weak D call TRBD1 (6 bases). V lost 4 bases to trimming and J lost 3 bases, with 16 bases between them. The CDR3 loop spans 15 amino acids. Germline CDR1 reads LGHNA; CDR2 reads YSLEER. CDR3 sequence reads: CASSPGTQALYEQYF. As DNA, the CDR3 is TGCGCCAGCAGCCCCGGGACACAAGCTCTCTACGAGCAGTACTTC.

This clonotype was counted only a few times. In nucleotides, the CDR3 is TGTGCCACCAGTGATCCGGGGGCAGCGAACACCGGGGAGCTGTTTTTT. Its protein is CATSDPGAANTGELFF. The chain uses TRBV24-1 and TRBJ2-2; D is tentatively TRBD1 or TRBD2 (6 bases each). Germline V gives CDR1 KGHDR, CDR2 SFDVKD. The CDR3 covers 16 residues. The ends were cut back, 3 bases at V and 0 bases at J, with 10 bases in the middle.

At least ten counts were recorded for this clonotype. The genes are TRBV5-1 and TRBJ2-5; D not certain. Germline CDR1 is SGHRS and CDR2 is YFSETQ. Between the trimmed V and J ends, which lost 0 bases and 3 bases, there was a span of 6 bases. The CDR3 spans 13 residues. The CDR3 is CASSLGPEETQYF. The DNA of the CDR3 is TGCGCCAGCAGCTTGGGCCCAGAAGAGACCCAGTACTTC.

This clonotype was detected only a few times. The J gene is TRBJ2-7, the V gene TRBV5-1; no firm D call. Germline CDR1 is SGHRS and CDR2 is YFSETQ. This CDR3 has 16 residues. The V and J ends lost 5 bases and 0 bases respectively, with 18 bases between them. CDR3 in DNA: TGCGCCAGCAGTACCAGCCCAGCTCATCTCTCCTACGAGCAGTACTTC. Protein product: CASSTSPAHLSYEQYF.

This clonotype was seen repeatedly, ten times or more. V gene TRBV7-2 combines with J gene TRBJ1-5; no firm D call. With 11 bases removed from V and 1 base from J, the gap between germline ends came to 12 bases. This CDR3 spans 13 amino acids. The germline gives CDR1 SGHTA, CDR2 FQGNSA. Written as DNA, the CDR3 is TGTGCCTCCTCCACGGGGAGCAATCAGCCCCAGCATTTT. This gives the protein CASSTGSNQPQHF.

The chain recombines TRBV5-5 with TRBJ2-1, with 9 positions matching TRBD2. Unmatched junction bases numbered 8, after V lost 4 bases and J lost 0 bases. The CDR3 spans 17 residues. Germline CDR1 is SGHKS and CDR2 is YYEKEE (reference sequence). This CDR3 reads CASSRLADLSSYNEQFF. The DNA of the CDR3 is TGTGCCAGCAGCAGACTAGCGGACCTTAGCTCCTACAATGAGCAGTTCTTC.

The V call is TRBV3-1, the J call TRBJ2-2, with TRBD2 matching over 8 bases. Trimming cost V 1 base and J 4 bases; bases outside gene matches: 5. CDR1 LGHDT and CDR2 YNNKEL come from the germline V gene (reference sequence). This CDR3 has 16 residues. CDR3 amino acids: CASSQVPSGPTGELFF. The CDR3 nucleotides are TGTGCCAGCAGCCAAGTGCCTAGCGGGCCCACCGGGGAGCTGTTTTTT.

This clonotype turned up a few times. V and J are TRBV10-3 and TRBJ2-3; D not resolved. V shed 8 bases and J shed 1 base, with 4 bases lying between them. This CDR3 has 11 amino acids. The germline CDR1 and CDR2 sequences are ENHRY and SYGVKD. CDR3 loop: CAIARTDTQYF. CDR3 bases: TGTGCCATCGCCCGCACAGATACGCAGTATTTT.

This clonotype has more than one count but fewer than ten. V is TRBV7-2 and J is TRBJ2-1; 10 nucleotides match TRBD2. V lost 5 bases, J lost 7 bases, and 8 bases stayed unmatched. CDR3 length: 15 residues. Germline V gives CDR1 SGHTA, CDR2 FQGNSA. CDR3 protein: CASSASGGAKNEQFF. Here the CDR3 DNA reads TGTGCCAGCAGCGCCAGCGGGGGGGCCAAGAATGAGCAGTTCTTC.

The gene calls are TRBV7-2 and TRBJ2-3; 9 positions match TRBD1. The CDR3 consists of 16 residues. Germline CDR1 SGHTA, CDR2 FQGNSA. J lost 4 bases, V lost 4 bases, and 9 bases had no gene match. The DNA for the CDR3 is TGTGCCAGCAGCTCACACAGGGGGCCGGTTTCAGATACGCAGTATTTT. Protein sequence: CASSSHRGPVSDTQYF.